The next 18 T cell receptor beta chains were all read from a single sample in a study of human T cells and chemical hapten exposure. Time point given: pre-sensitization, week 0. As to treatment: therapeutic diphenylcyclopropenone sensitization with weekly scalp DPC. A single record per CDR3 protein comes from TCRdb applying MiXCR to the RACE reads. The sample carries some 360,000 distinct CDR3 sequences, around 5.5% recorded once. The sequencing here drew on whole blood, taken in connection with sensitization to the hapten diphenylcyclopropenone (DPC). The origin of the receptors is a woman aged 45-65 years with alopecia areata. Some clones in this sample may be carry-over from other donors' samples.

This clonotype was recorded a few times. The rearrangement joins TRBV20-1 to TRBJ2-3, with D unresolved. CDR1 and CDR2 from the germline V gene are DFQATT and SNEGSKA (reference sequence). Trimming left V 6 bases short and J 4 bases short, with 11 bases between. CDR3 size: 12 residues. The CDR3 reads CSARSIADTQYF. Here the CDR3 DNA reads TGCAGTGCCCGTAGTATCGCAGATACGCAGTATTTT.

This sequence joins TRBV12-3 or TRBV12-4 and TRBJ1-5, with D hard to call. The CDR3 totals 13 residues. V lost 2 bases, J lost 6 bases, and 8 bases lay in between. DNA for the CDR3: TGTGCCAGCAGTTTAAAGGCAGCTCAGCCCCAGCATTTT. It specifies CASSLKAAQPQHF.

This clonotype was detected ten times or more. The chain couples TRBV5-6 to TRBJ1-2, with 11 bases aligning to TRBD1. The germline CDR1 and CDR2 sequences are SGHDT and YYEEEE. The CDR3 has 14 amino acids. J lost 4 bases, V lost 4 bases, and 3 bases had no gene match. CDR3 bases: TGTGCCAGCAGCCCAGGACAGGGGGCCTATGGCTACACCTTC. Translating it yields CASSPGQGAYGYTF.

The J gene is TRBJ1-1, the V gene TRBV4-2, with a tentative D call TRBD1 (5 bases). Trimming removed 1 base at V and 5 bases at J, with 17 bases between. The CDR3 runs 16 residues. CDR1 and CDR2 (germline): LGHNA, YNFKEQ. CDR3 sequence: CASSQGLTVTNTEAFF. DNA of the CDR3: TGTGCCAGCAGCCAAGGACTGACAGTGACCAATACTGAAGCTTTCTTT.

This clonotype was counted only a few times. J is TRBJ1-6 and V is TRBV29-1, with TRBD1 as a possible D gene (6 bases). V lost 5 bases, J lost 6 bases, and 20 bases lay in between. Germline CDR1 and CDR2: SQVTM and ANQGSEA. The length of the CDR3 is 16 residues. As DNA, the CDR3 is TGCAGCGTTCGACTCGCCCATTTAGGGGGTAATTCACCCCTCCACTTT. Protein sequence: CSVRLAHLGGNSPLHF.

V gene TRBV6-6 combines with J gene TRBJ2-7; no firm D call. Per germline, CDR1 MNHNY and CDR2 SVGAGI (reference sequence). Trimming stripped 2 bases from V and 3 bases from J, with 11 bases between. The CDR3 sequence is 14 residues long. The CDR3 sequence is CASSYHPLGYEQYF. The DNA for the CDR3 is TGTGCCAGCAGTTACCATCCCCTGGGCTACGAGCAGTACTTC.

This clonotype was picked up a small number of times. The chain uses TRBV27 and TRBJ2-5; 10 bases line up with TRBD1. Germline V gene lookup returns CDR1 MNHEY and CDR2 SMNVEV (reference sequence). J was trimmed by 5 bases and V by 5 bases; bases with no gene match: 20. CDR3 size: 19 residues. As DNA, the CDR3 is TGTGCCAGCAGTGAATACGGGACAGGGGTCGGGTCCCGGGGCGAGACCCAGTACTTC. Amino acids: CASSEYGTGVGSRGETQYF.

This clonotype was seen a handful of times. This chain uses TRBV6-6 with TRBJ1-2; D remains ambiguous. V was shortened by 7 bases and J by 0 bases, with 12 bases between the two germline ends. Germline loops: CDR1 MNHNY, CDR2 SVGAGI (reference sequence). CDR3 length equals 14 residues. CDR3 coding DNA: TGTGCCAGCACCGAACCCGGAGCTAACTATGGCTACACCTTC. Translation gives CASTEPGANYGYTF.

This clonotype was counted at least ten times. The chain carries TRBV7-2 and TRBJ2-7, with D perhaps matching TRBD1 (5 bases). Trimming took 5 bases from V and 4 from J, leaving 12 bases between them. The CDR3 consists of 13 residues. Germline assignment: CDR1 SGHTA and CDR2 FQGNSA. CDR3 nucleotides: TGTGCCAGCAGCCAAAAGGGGCTTTACGAGCAGTACTTC. It codes for CASSQKGLYEQYF.

This clonotype has more than one count but fewer than ten. The chain has TRBV7-2 and TRBJ2-5, with a weak D call TRBD2 (5 bases). Germline CDR1 and CDR2: SGHTA and FQGNSA. The V gene lost 4 bases and the J gene lost 4 bases, with 13 bases spanning the gap. CDR3 size: 14 residues. The CDR3 nucleotides are TGTGCCAGCAGCTGGGGAGCGGTCAGAGAGACCCAGTACTTC. Amino acids: CASSWGAVRETQYF.

The table lists this clonotype with many counts. V usage is TRBV28 and J usage is TRBJ2-7; 8 bases fit TRBD2. This CDR3 has 14 residues. Germline-derived CDR1 and CDR2 are MDHEN and SYDVKM. V shed 4 bases, J shed 1 base, and the junction held 3 bases outside the gene matches. Here the CDR3 DNA reads TGTGCCAGCAGTTCGGGGACTAGATCCTACGAGCAGTACTTC. It codes for CASSSGTRSYEQYF.

This clonotype was found many times. The chain combines TRBV10-1 with TRBJ2-1, with D unclear. Trimming took 2 bases from V and 8 from J, leaving 7 bases between them. The CDR3 is made up of 12 amino acids. Germline CDR1 reads WNHNN; CDR2 reads SYGVQD (reference sequence). The CDR3 loop is CASSEPGDEQFF. The CDR3, as DNA: TGCGCCAGCAGTGAGCCTGGCGATGAGCAGTTCTTC.

This clonotype was found a few times. The CDR3 region is CASSSDGQGKPQHF. CDR3 nucleotides: TGTGCCAGCAGTTCCGATGGACAGGGAAAGCCCCAGCATTTT. The chain has TRBV12-3 or TRBV12-4 and TRBJ1-5, with 8 bases identical to TRBD1. The CDR3 length is 14 residues. Germline trimming cut 4 bases from V and 8 bases from J; bases unmatched to any gene: 7.

This clonotype was counted many times. The rearrangement links TRBV7-2 to TRBJ2-3; D unresolved. This CDR3 spans 15 amino acids. V lost 0 bases and J lost 1, with 8 bases in between. CDR1 and CDR2 from the germline V gene are SGHTA and FQGNSA. This CDR3 is CASSLALKGTDTQYF. In nucleotides, the CDR3 is TGTGCCAGCAGCTTAGCGCTGAAGGGCACAGATACGCAGTATTTT.

This clonotype was seen only a few times. The chain is built from TRBV2 and TRBJ1-5; D unresolved. V lost 6 bases to trimming and J lost 0 bases, with 6 bases between them. The CDR3 runs to 13 residues. Germline V lookup: CDR1 SNHLY, CDR2 FYNNEI. Written as DNA, the CDR3 is TGTGCCAGCAGGGTATATAGCAATCAGCCCCAGCATTTT. Translated: CASRVYSNQPQHF. Full variable domain (remainder filled in from reference TRBV2 and TRBJ1-5): EPEVTQTPSHQVTQMGQEVILRCVPISNHLYFYWYRQILGQKVEFLVSFYNNEISEKSEIFDDQFSVERPDGSNFTLKIRSTKLEDSAMYFCASRVYSNQPQHFGDGTRLSIL.

This clonotype was counted many times. The CDR3 DNA reads TGCAGCGTGGTTAGTTCGGACACTGAAGCTTTCTTT. Translated, it gives CSVVSSDTEAFF. The rearrangement uses TRBV29-1 and TRBJ1-1; D is unclear. Germline CDR1 SQVTM, CDR2 ANQGSEA. The CDR3 covers 12 residues. Trimming shortened V by 6 bases and J by 3 bases, and 11 bases separated the two germline ends.

This clonotype was detected many times. The chain employs TRBV7-9 and TRBJ2-6; the match to TRBD1 covers 7 bases. With 5 bases clipped from V and 0 bases from J, the junction kept 10 bases outside the gene matches. Germline assignment: CDR1 SEHNR and CDR2 FQNEAQ (reference sequence). The CDR3 consists of 18 residues. As DNA, the CDR3 is TGTGCCAGCAGCCCCCCAAGGACAGGCCTCTCTGGGGCCAACGTCCTGACTTTC. Its translation: CASSPPRTGLSGANVLTF.

V is TRBV10-3 and J is TRBJ1-2, with 12 bases fitting TRBD1. The V gene's germline CDR1 is ENHRY and CDR2 SYGVKD. V was pared by 8 bases and J by 0 bases, with 4 bases of the junction left unmatched. The CDR3 consists of 15 residues. This chain's CDR3 is CAILRDRGPNYGYTF. The CDR3 region has the DNA TGTGCCATCCTCCGGGACAGGGGGCCTAACTATGGCTACACCTTC.